This is a list of T cell receptor beta chains from one sample in a study of blood T cell repertoires in COVID-19. TCRdb's copy holds only in-frame clones and misses some; the assay was immunoSEQ multiplex PCR. Among around 65,000 clones listed, 79% were seen once. The sample consisted of peripheral blood. These receptors were collected from a man in his fifties or sixties with acute or convalescent COVID-19. CDR3s include the opening cysteine and the closing phenylalanine or tryptophan. The order of the fields is V gene, J gene, D gene, clone size, CDR3 protein, CDR3 DNA. D genes are given only for firm matches. The size field is filled for only some rows; it gives once, few, many or a size class.

v_call: TRBV5-4
j_call: TRBJ2-7
d_call: TRBD2
clone_size: few
cdr3_aa: CASSSSGYEQYF
cdr3_nt: TGTGCCAGCAGCTCTAGCGGTTACGAGCAGTACTTC

v_call: TRBV2
j_call: TRBJ2-1
d_call: TRBD1
clone_size: NA
cdr3_aa: CASSVDRTNNEQFF
cdr3_nt: TGTGCCAGCAGTGTGGACAGGACCAACAATGAGCAGTTCTTC

v_call: TRBV19
j_call: TRBJ2-7
d_call: NA
clone_size: NA
cdr3_aa: CASSSDMLYEQYF
cdr3_nt: TGTGCCAGTAGCTCGGACATGCTCTACGAGCAGTACTTC

v_call: TRBV5-1
j_call: TRBJ2-1
d_call: NA
clone_size: NA
cdr3_aa: CASSLSFNEQFF
cdr3_nt: TGCGCCAGCAGCTTGTCATTCAATGAGCAGTTCTTC

v_call: TRBV5-6
j_call: TRBJ2-1
d_call: TRBD1
clone_size: once
cdr3_aa: CASSLGGQGNEQFF
cdr3_nt: TGTGCCAGCAGCTTGGGTGGACAGGGGAATGAGCAGTTCTTC

v_call: TRBV14
j_call: TRBJ1-2
d_call: NA
clone_size: NA
cdr3_aa: CASSQDRDHHTFFYGYTF
cdr3_nt: TGTGCCAGCAGCCAAGACCGGGATCACCACACCTTTTTCTATGGCTACACCTTC

v_call: TRBV2
j_call: TRBJ2-7
d_call: TRBD2
clone_size: few
cdr3_aa: CASSEERGSYEQYF
cdr3_nt: TGTGCCAGCAGTGAAGAGCGGGGATCCTACGAGCAGTACTTC

v_call: TRBV7-2
j_call: TRBJ2-5
d_call: TRBD2
clone_size: NA
cdr3_aa: CASNTGRQETQYF
cdr3_nt: TGTGCCAGCAACACCGGGAGGCAAGAGACCCAGTACTTC

v_call: TRBV11-2
j_call: TRBJ1-1
d_call: TRBD1
clone_size: NA
cdr3_aa: CASSKTGAAEAFF
cdr3_nt: TGTGCCAGCAGCAAAACAGGGGCCGCTGAAGCTTTCTTT

v_call: TRBV18
j_call: TRBJ1-2
d_call: NA
clone_size: NA
cdr3_aa: CASSPPGHSYGYTF
cdr3_nt: TGTGCCAGCTCACCGCCGGGACACAGCTATGGCTACACCTTC

v_call: TRBV20-1
j_call: TRBJ1-1
d_call: NA
clone_size: NA
cdr3_aa: CSAFRNTEAFF
cdr3_nt: TGCAGTGCTTTTCGGAACACTGAAGCTTTCTTT

v_call: TRBV5-8
j_call: TRBJ1-3
d_call: NA
clone_size: few
cdr3_aa: CASSLAGAGNTIYF
cdr3_nt: TGTGCCAGCAGCTTGGCCGGGGCTGGAAACACCATATATTTT

v_call: TRBV7-6
j_call: TRBJ1-6
d_call: TRBD1
clone_size: NA
cdr3_aa: CASSPRQGANSPLHF
cdr3_nt: TGTGCCAGCAGCCCCAGACAGGGGGCAAATTCACCCCTCCACTTT

v_call: TRBV7-3
j_call: TRBJ2-1
d_call: NA
clone_size: NA
cdr3_aa: CASSLAIAGEQFF
cdr3_nt: TGTGCCAGCAGCTTAGCTATTGCGGGTGAGCAGTTCTTC

v_call: TRBV5-5
j_call: TRBJ1-4
d_call: NA
clone_size: few
cdr3_aa: CASSWEGLVNEKLFF
cdr3_nt: TGTGCCAGCAGCTGGGAGGGGCTGGTTAATGAAAAACTGTTTTTT

v_call: TRBV14
j_call: TRBJ2-7
d_call: NA
clone_size: NA
cdr3_aa: CASSYWTATSEQYF
cdr3_nt: TGTGCCAGCAGCTATTGGACAGCCACCTCCGAGCAGTACTTC

v_call: TRBV4-2
j_call: TRBJ2-5
d_call: NA
clone_size: once
cdr3_aa: CASSQEETGGETQYF
cdr3_nt: TGTGCCAGCAGCCAAGAAGAGACCGGCGGGGAGACCCAGTACTTC

v_call: TRBV5-4
j_call: TRBJ2-4
d_call: NA
clone_size: NA
cdr3_aa: CASSLATDIKNIQYF
cdr3_nt: TGTGCCAGCAGCTTGGCCACGGACATAAAAAACATTCAGTACTTC

v_call: TRBV6-2/TRBV6-3
j_call: TRBJ1-2
d_call: TRBD1
clone_size: once
cdr3_aa: CASSSRQGFYGYTF
cdr3_nt: TGTGCCAGCAGTTCCAGACAGGGATTCTATGGCTACACCTTC

v_call: TRBV6-1
j_call: TRBJ2-7
d_call: NA
clone_size: few
cdr3_aa: CASSEGQNLSYEQYF
cdr3_nt: TGTGCCAGCAGTGAAGGGCAGAACCTCTCCTACGAGCAGTACTTC

v_call: TRBV2
j_call: TRBJ2-7
d_call: NA
clone_size: once
cdr3_aa: CASSPLTYEQYF
cdr3_nt: TGTGCCAGCAGTCCTCTTACCTACGAGCAGTACTTC

v_call: TRBV27
j_call: TRBJ2-7
d_call: NA
clone_size: NA
cdr3_aa: CASRFLTGSTYEQYF
cdr3_nt: TGTGCCAGCCGATTCCTAACCGGGTCGACCTACGAGCAGTACTTC

v_call: TRBV5-4
j_call: TRBJ1-2
d_call: TRBD1
clone_size: few
cdr3_aa: CASSPPGQGPSRGYTF
cdr3_nt: TGTGCCAGCAGCCCCCCGGGACAGGGTCCGTCTAGAGGCTACACCTTC

v_call: TRBV19
j_call: TRBJ1-1
d_call: TRBD1
clone_size: NA
cdr3_aa: CASGPRQGQPNTEAFF
cdr3_nt: TGTGCCAGTGGGCCCCGACAGGGCCAACCGAACACTGAAGCTTTCTTT

v_call: TRBV6-5
j_call: TRBJ1-5
d_call: TRBD1
clone_size: few
cdr3_aa: CASSSGQGAFQPQHF
cdr3_nt: TGTGCCAGCAGTTCGGGACAGGGGGCGTTTCAGCCCCAGCATTTT

v_call: TRBV6-5
j_call: TRBJ1-5
d_call: NA
clone_size: NA
cdr3_aa: CASSRGNQPQHF
cdr3_nt: TGTGCCAGCAGCAGGGGCAATCAGCCCCAGCATTTT

v_call: TRBV19
j_call: TRBJ1-4
d_call: NA
clone_size: NA
cdr3_aa: CASTSSPSNEKLFF
cdr3_nt: TGTGCCAGTACAAGTAGCCCTTCTAATGAAAAACTGTTTTTT

v_call: TRBV5-1
j_call: TRBJ1-3
d_call: NA
clone_size: NA
cdr3_aa: CASSYEGGGRIGNTIYF
cdr3_nt: TGCGCCAGCAGCTATGAGGGAGGAGGGAGGATTGGAAACACCATATATTTT

v_call: TRBV29-1
j_call: TRBJ1-3
d_call: NA
clone_size: NA
cdr3_aa: CSVLIPREYSGNTIYF
cdr3_nt: TGCAGCGTTTTGATCCCTCGCGAGTACTCTGGAAACACCATATATTTT

v_call: TRBV11-2
j_call: TRBJ2-1
d_call: TRBD2
clone_size: once
cdr3_aa: CASSFTSGELNEQFF
cdr3_nt: TGTGCCAGCAGCTTCACTAGCGGAGAACTCAATGAGCAGTTCTTC

v_call: TRBV18
j_call: TRBJ1-3
d_call: NA
clone_size: NA
cdr3_aa: CASSPLDSSGNTIYF
cdr3_nt: TGTGCCAGCTCACCCCTAGACAGCTCTGGAAACACCATATATTTT

v_call: TRBV5-1
j_call: TRBJ1-6
d_call: NA
clone_size: NA
cdr3_aa: CASSFEGVNNSPLHF
cdr3_nt: TGCGCCAGCAGCTTTGAAGGGGTTAATAATTCACCCCTCCACTTT

v_call: TRBV4-2
j_call: TRBJ1-5
d_call: TRBD1
clone_size: NA
cdr3_aa: CASRKTGGAVQPQHF
cdr3_nt: TGTGCCAGCAGGAAGACAGGGGGCGCAGTACAGCCCCAGCATTTT

v_call: TRBV11-2
j_call: TRBJ1-5
d_call: NA
clone_size: NA
cdr3_aa: CASSLVGRAQHF
cdr3_nt: TGTGCCAGCAGCTTAGTCGGCAGGGCCCAGCATTTT

v_call: TRBV5-8
j_call: TRBJ2-3
d_call: TRBD2
clone_size: NA
cdr3_aa: CASLRLAGGIRTDTQYF
cdr3_nt: TGTGCCAGCCTGAGACTAGCGGGGGGGATACGCACAGATACGCAGTATTTT

v_call: TRBV7-8
j_call: TRBJ1-2
d_call: NA
clone_size: few
cdr3_aa: CASSLSRNRGYTF
cdr3_nt: TGTGCCAGCAGCTTAAGCAGGAATCGGGGCTACACCTTC

v_call: TRBV7-9
j_call: TRBJ2-1
d_call: TRBD2
clone_size: once
cdr3_aa: CASSSTSGLAYNEQFF
cdr3_nt: TGTGCCAGCAGCTCAACCTCGGGACTAGCCTACAATGAGCAGTTCTTC

v_call: TRBV6-6
j_call: TRBJ1-3
d_call: TRBD1
clone_size: NA
cdr3_aa: CASSYTTGPGNTIYF
cdr3_nt: TGTGCCAGCAGTTACACGACAGGGCCAGGAAACACCATATATTTT

v_call: TRBV19
j_call: TRBJ2-6
d_call: NA
clone_size: NA
cdr3_aa: CASSLSGSGANVLTF
cdr3_nt: TGTGCCAGTAGTTTGTCCGGCTCTGGGGCCAACGTCCTGACTTTC

v_call: TRBV29-1
j_call: TRBJ1-5
d_call: NA
clone_size: NA
cdr3_aa: CSVVLNSNQPQHF
cdr3_nt: TGCAGCGTTGTTCTAAATAGCAATCAGCCCCAGCATTTT

v_call: TRBV7-2
j_call: TRBJ2-5
d_call: TRBD2
clone_size: NA
cdr3_aa: CASSLERLAGGPRETQYF
cdr3_nt: TGTGCCAGCAGCTTAGAAAGACTAGCGGGGGGGCCGCGAGAGACCCAGTACTTC

v_call: TRBV24-1
j_call: TRBJ2-7
d_call: NA
clone_size: NA
cdr3_aa: CATSDPFRGYEQYF
cdr3_nt: TGTGCCACCAGTGATCCTTTCAGGGGCTACGAGCAGTACTTC

v_call: TRBV29-1
j_call: TRBJ2-3
d_call: TRBD2
clone_size: NA
cdr3_aa: CSVDRGGLDTQYF
cdr3_nt: TGCAGCGTTGACCGGGGGGGCCTGGATACGCAGTATTTT

v_call: TRBV2
j_call: TRBJ2-2
d_call: TRBD2
clone_size: NA
cdr3_aa: CASSLLATGELFF
cdr3_nt: TGTGCCAGCAGTCTACTAGCGACCGGGGAGCTGTTTTTT

v_call: TRBV20-1
j_call: TRBJ2-2
d_call: NA
clone_size: NA
cdr3_aa: CSASQGFTGELFF
cdr3_nt: TGCAGTGCGAGTCAGGGATTCACCGGGGAGCTGTTTTTT

v_call: TRBV5-1
j_call: TRBJ2-1
d_call: TRBD2
clone_size: NA
cdr3_aa: CASSTGTSGGRNEQFF
cdr3_nt: TGCGCCAGCAGCACCGGGACTAGCGGGGGGCGCAATGAGCAGTTCTTC

v_call: TRBV7-6
j_call: TRBJ1-6
d_call: NA
clone_size: NA
cdr3_aa: CASSFRSSYNSPLHF
cdr3_nt: TGTGCCAGCAGCTTTCGGAGCTCCTATAATTCACCCCTCCACTTT

v_call: TRBV19
j_call: TRBJ1-4
d_call: TRBD1
clone_size: NA
cdr3_aa: CASSIFGTDEKLFF
cdr3_nt: TGTGCCAGTAGTATCTTCGGGACAGATGAAAAACTGTTTTTT

v_call: TRBV18
j_call: TRBJ1-5
d_call: TRBD1
clone_size: NA
cdr3_aa: CASSPGQGRNQPQHF
cdr3_nt: TGTGCCAGCTCACCAGGACAGGGTCGTAATCAGCCCCAGCATTTT

v_call: TRBV27
j_call: TRBJ2-1
d_call: TRBD2
clone_size: NA
cdr3_aa: CASRTLSGGARSEQFF
cdr3_nt: TGTGCCAGCAGAACCCTTAGCGGGGGGGCCCGGAGTGAGCAGTTCTTC

v_call: TRBV19
j_call: TRBJ1-4
d_call: NA
clone_size: NA
cdr3_aa: CASSRGGTTNEKLFF
cdr3_nt: TGTGCCAGTAGTCGGGGGGGTACAACTAATGAAAAACTGTTTTTT

v_call: TRBV19
j_call: TRBJ2-1
d_call: NA
clone_size: NA
cdr3_aa: CASINPGQGYVEQFF
cdr3_nt: TGTGCCAGTATCAATCCGGGGCAGGGGTATGTTGAGCAGTTCTTC

v_call: TRBV4-3
j_call: TRBJ1-1
d_call: NA
clone_size: NA
cdr3_aa: CASSQDSGGDTEAFF
cdr3_nt: TGCGCCAGCAGCCAAGATTCGGGAGGAGACACTGAAGCTTTCTTT

v_call: TRBV27
j_call: TRBJ2-5
d_call: NA
clone_size: NA
cdr3_aa: CASSLGTGKGETQYF
cdr3_nt: TGTGCCAGCAGTTTAGGTACAGGCAAGGGCGAGACCCAGTACTTC

v_call: TRBV18
j_call: TRBJ2-7
d_call: TRBD1
clone_size: NA
cdr3_aa: CASSSDRPRGQYF
cdr3_nt: TGTGCCAGCTCATCGGACAGGCCGAGGGGGCAGTACTTC